This T cell receptor beta chain derives from a study of blood T cell repertoires in COVID-19. Study background: PBMCs, B-cell-depleted T cells, or T cells provided the cDNA or gDNA that made up the material.

The Seattle patients joined while their infection was active and were tracked longitudinally afterward. V was trimmed by 6 bases and J by 4 bases, leaving 13 bases between them. Germline loops: CDR1 MNHNY, CDR2 SVGAGI (reference sequence). The CDR3 runs 13 residues. In the study's own analysis: From reference gene primer amplification, estimates of nucleated cell counts were derived. Produced via immunoSEQ multiplex PCR; TCRdb's table is partial and in-frame only. The V and J calls and the clone size are those of that table, but D and trimming were determined from the DNA. Counted here are some 130,000 clones, around nine tenths occurring once; the ten biggest clones make up over 10%.

This sequence was found in an older woman with COVID-19, enrolled during active disease. This chain links TRBV6-6 with TRBJ2-7, with a tentative D call TRBD1 (5 bases). The sequencing input was peripheral blood. The CDR3 is CASSDGKGYEQYF. For the CDR3, the DNA is TGTGCCAGCAGCGATGGGAAGGGGTACGAGCAGTACTTC.